One and the same sample provided the 5 T cell receptor beta chains below, sequenced in a study of cytomegalovirus exposure and HLA in healthy donors. 13 Jbeta primers and 60 Vbeta primers were used for the PCR. This table comes from immunoSEQ multiplex PCR, and its TCRdb copy is limited to in-frame clones, with some not included. The table shows over 200,000 clones, with about 77% occurring only once. Specimen: PBMCs. Receptors were obtained from a woman aged 25 to 39 in good health and CMV-seronegative.

The V call is TRBV2, the J call TRBJ2-1; TRBD2 matches 10 bases. Per the germline V gene, CDR1 is SNHLY and CDR2 is FYNNEI. The junction had 9 bases not matched to a gene; V was cut back by 7 bases and J by 9 bases. The CDR3 is 14 residues long. The CDR3 region is CASNVEAGGVEQFF. The CDR3 nucleotides read TGTGCCAGCAATGTTGAAGCGGGGGGGGTTGAGCAGTTCTTC. Full variable domain (remainder filled in from reference TRBV2 and TRBJ2-1): EPEVTQTPSHQVTQMGQEVILRCVPISNHLYFYWYRQILGQKVEFLVSFYNNEISEKSEIFDDQFSVERPDGSNFTLKIRSTKLEDSAMYFCASNVEAGGVEQFFGPGTRLTVL.

This chain joins TRBV10-3 and TRBJ2-5, with 9 bases aligning to TRBD2. The J call could be wrong; TRBJ2-7 is a better fit for the DNA end. The CDR3 extends over 14 amino acids. Germline assignment: CDR1 ENHRY and CDR2 SYGVKD. In nucleotides, the CDR3 is TGTGCCATCAGGGCGACGACTAGCGGCTACGAGCAGTACTTC. Its translation: CAIRATTSGYEQYF.

The chain links TRBV7-9 to TRBJ2-5; the match to TRBD1 covers 9 bases. This CDR3 comprises 13 residues. With V trimmed by 3 bases and J by 4 bases, 0 bases remained unmatched. Germline V gives CDR1 SEHNR, CDR2 FQNEAQ (reference sequence). The CDR3 coding sequence is TGTGCCAGCAGCTTGACAGGGGGAGAGACCCAGTACTTC. This sequence encodes CASSLTGGETQYF.

The chain combines TRBV9 with TRBJ2-2; tentatively, D is TRBD1 or TRBD2 (6 bases each). V was cut by 4 bases and J by 6 bases, with 16 bases left in between. Germline V gives CDR1 SGDLS, CDR2 YYNGEE. The CDR3 runs 15 residues. In nucleotides, the CDR3 is TGTGCCAGCAGCATAGGGGGGCCTGGTCCCGGGGAGCTGTTTTTT. The encoded protein is CASSIGGPGPGELFF.

This rearrangement joins TRBV10-3 to TRBJ2-3; tentative D call: TRBD2 (5 bases). Germline CDR1 and CDR2: ENHRY and SYGVKD. CDR3 length: 14 residues. The V end was cut by 8 bases, the J end by 4 bases, with 16 bases between. CDR3 residues: CAIGRVVEADTQYF. The CDR3 coding sequence is TGTGCCATCGGTCGGGTGGTGGAGGCAGATACGCAGTATTTT.